The present T cell receptor beta chain was sequenced within a study of immune evolution from preneoplasia to lung adenocarcinoma. Libraries were prepared by immunoSEQ multiplex PCR; TCRdb keeps only in-frame clonotypes and omits some of them. The sample contains some 5,000 clones, approximately 80% of which appear only once. Comment on this clone: Its specificity is unknown.

Histologic diagnosis was independently verified by two lung pathologists. Study conclusions and caveats: Normal lung had the highest top T cell clone frequencies.

CDR1 is MNHNS, CDR2 SASEGT, per germline. The CDR3 is made up of 14 amino acids. The V and J ends lost 7 bases and 1 base respectively, with 13 bases between them. Sequencing used FFPE minimally invasive lung adenocarcinoma tissue. The origin of this receptor is a person between 50 and 69 years old with lung adenocarcinoma. V gene TRBV6-1 combines with J gene TRBJ2-5, with D perhaps TRBD1 (5 bases). CDR3 DNA sequence: TGTGCCAGCACCCAGAGCACAGGCCAAGAGACCCAGTACTTC. Translated, it gives CASTQSTGQETQYF.